Listed below are T cell receptor beta chains from one sample, sequenced in a study of T cell responses to AZD1222 COVID-19 vaccine. Assay: immunoSEQ multiplex PCR; the TCRdb copy retains only in-frame clones and omits some. This sample has 100,000 to 150,000 clones, with 65% to 90% found just once. Material: peripheral blood, obtained 28 days after the second AZD1222 dose. The source is an adult who received the AZD1222 COVID-19 vaccine. Both conserved end residues are part of each CDR3. Each record gives: V gene, clone size, D gene, J gene, CDR3 DNA, CDR3 protein. A D gene is named only where the DNA matches it firmly. The size of a clone is reported for some rows only, either as once, few or many, or as a class for expanded clones.

V gene: TRBV11-3; clone size: -; D gene: -; J gene: TRBJ2-3; CDR3 DNA: TGTGCCAGCAGCTTAGGGGGACCCACAGATACGCAGTATTTT; CDR3 protein: CASSLGGPTDTQYF
V gene: TRBV4-3; clone size: -; D gene: -; J gene: TRBJ2-7; CDR3 DNA: TGCGCCAGCAGCCAAGATTTAGGACAATTGTACGAGCAGTACTTC; CDR3 protein: CASSQDLGQLYEQYF
V gene: TRBV6-2/TRBV6-3; clone size: -; D gene: -; J gene: TRBJ1-5; CDR3 DNA: TGTGCCAGCAGTTCGACCCTACCCAATCAGCCCCAGCATTTT; CDR3 protein: CASSSTLPNQPQHF
V gene: TRBV28; clone size: -; D gene: TRBD1; J gene: TRBJ1-2; CDR3 DNA: TGTGCCAGCACCTTGACTCCGGGACAGGGGACGCGGGATGGCTACACCTTC; CDR3 protein: CASTLTPGQGTRDGYTF
V gene: TRBV6-5; clone size: -; D gene: -; J gene: TRBJ1-1; CDR3 DNA: TGTGCCAGCAGTAAGGAAGGACTTTTCCCTGAAGCTTTCTTT; CDR3 protein: CASSKEGLFPEAFF
V gene: TRBV5-1; clone size: -; D gene: -; J gene: TRBJ1-4; CDR3 DNA: TGCGCCAGCGGATTGTCCGGGACATCTGGTGAAAAACTGTTTTTT; CDR3 protein: CASGLSGTSGEKLFF
V gene: TRBV9; clone size: -; D gene: -; J gene: TRBJ1-2; CDR3 DNA: TGTGCCAGCAGCTGGGTAGGGGATGGCTACACCTTC; CDR3 protein: CASSWVGDGYTF
V gene: TRBV9; clone size: many; D gene: -; J gene: TRBJ2-7; CDR3 DNA: TGTGCCAGCAGCGTGGCCCGAGATTCACCCTACGAGCAGTACTTC; CDR3 protein: CASSVARDSPYEQYF
V gene: TRBV3-1/TRBV3-2; clone size: -; D gene: -; J gene: TRBJ1-5; CDR3 DNA: TGTGCCAGCAGCCAAGATTCGACGCAGCCCCAGCATTTT; CDR3 protein: CASSQDSTQPQHF
V gene: TRBV6-5; clone size: -; D gene: TRBD1; J gene: TRBJ1-2; CDR3 DNA: TGTGCCAGCAGCCGAGGACAGGGGAACTATGGCTACACCTTC; CDR3 protein: CASSRGQGNYGYTF
V gene: TRBV7-2; clone size: -; D gene: -; J gene: TRBJ2-1; CDR3 DNA: TGTGCCAGCAGCTTAACGGGGGGCCGGTACAATGAGCAGTTCTTC; CDR3 protein: CASSLTGGRYNEQFF
V gene: TRBV4-3; clone size: few; D gene: -; J gene: TRBJ2-3; CDR3 DNA: TGCGCCAGCAGCCCGACAGGCTTCAGCACAGATACGCAGTATTTT; CDR3 protein: CASSPTGFSTDTQYF
V gene: TRBV6-6; clone size: -; D gene: TRBD1; J gene: TRBJ1-6; CDR3 DNA: TGTGCCAGCAGTAGACCCGGGACAGGGAATTCACCCCTCCACTTT; CDR3 protein: CASSRPGTGNSPLHF
V gene: TRBV6-6; clone size: -; D gene: TRBD1; J gene: TRBJ1-1; CDR3 DNA: TGTGCCAGCAGTTACGGAACAGGGGTTGAAGCTTTCTTT; CDR3 protein: CASSYGTGVEAFF
V gene: TRBV27; clone size: -; D gene: -; J gene: TRBJ1-5; CDR3 DNA: TGTGCCAGCAGTCACCTGGGAATGACAGAAGGGCAGCCCCAGCATTTT; CDR3 protein: CASSHLGMTEGQPQHF
V gene: TRBV14; clone size: -; D gene: -; J gene: TRBJ2-6; CDR3 DNA: TGTGCCAGCAGCCAAGACCCGCGGACAGTGACTTTC; CDR3 protein: CASSQDPRTVTF
V gene: TRBV7-2; clone size: -; D gene: TRBD1; J gene: TRBJ2-3; CDR3 DNA: TGTGCCAGCAGCTTAGTAAGGACAGGGCTTAGCACAGATACGCAGTATTTT; CDR3 protein: CASSLVRTGLSTDTQYF
V gene: TRBV6-5; clone size: -; D gene: -; J gene: TRBJ1-5; CDR3 DNA: TGTGCCAGCAGTTACCGCAGAAATAGCAATCAGCCCCAGCATTTT; CDR3 protein: CASSYRRNSNQPQHF
V gene: TRBV5-1; clone size: -; D gene: -; J gene: TRBJ2-5; CDR3 DNA: TGCGCCAGCAGCTACAACAGAGAGACCCAGTACTTC; CDR3 protein: CASSYNRETQYF
V gene: TRBV14; clone size: few; D gene: TRBD1; J gene: TRBJ2-1; CDR3 DNA: TGTGCCAGCAGCCAAGAAAGGGGGCGAGGTGAGCAGTTCTTC; CDR3 protein: CASSQERGRGEQFF
V gene: TRBV30; clone size: -; D gene: -; J gene: TRBJ1-1; CDR3 DNA: TGTGCCTGGAGTGTATCACAAAAAGCTTTCTTT; CDR3 protein: CAWSVSQKAFF
V gene: TRBV5-6; clone size: -; D gene: -; J gene: TRBJ1-2; CDR3 DNA: TGTGCCAGCAGTCGGACGGAGTATGGCTACACCTTC; CDR3 protein: CASSRTEYGYTF
V gene: TRBV4-3; clone size: once; D gene: TRBD1; J gene: TRBJ2-1; CDR3 DNA: TGCGCCAGCAGCCAAGATTTGGGGGAGACAGGGGTCTGGAATGAGCAGTTCTTC; CDR3 protein: CASSQDLGETGVWNEQFF
V gene: TRBV7-2; clone size: -; D gene: -; J gene: TRBJ2-7; CDR3 DNA: TGTGCCAGCAGCTTTGGTGACTCCTACGAGCAGCAGTACTTC; CDR3 protein: CASSFGDSYEQQYF
V gene: TRBV30; clone size: -; D gene: -; J gene: TRBJ2-1; CDR3 DNA: TGTGCCTGGAGTGGCGGGGACAATGAGCAGTTCTTC; CDR3 protein: CAWSGGDNEQFF
V gene: TRBV3-1/TRBV3-2; clone size: -; D gene: -; J gene: TRBJ1-2; CDR3 DNA: TGTGCCAGCAGCCAAGATCGGGTGGGCGGCTACACCTTC; CDR3 protein: CASSQDRVGGYTF
V gene: TRBV4-3; clone size: -; D gene: -; J gene: TRBJ1-1; CDR3 DNA: TGCGCCAGCAGCCAAGATCGGGGCTACACTGAAGCTTTCTTT; CDR3 protein: CASSQDRGYTEAFF
V gene: TRBV9; clone size: -; D gene: TRBD2; J gene: TRBJ2-3; CDR3 DNA: TGTGCCAGCAGCGTAGCTACGCGGGGGGGTTCAGATACGCAGTATTTT; CDR3 protein: CASSVATRGGSDTQYF
V gene: TRBV2; clone size: -; D gene: -; J gene: TRBJ2-1; CDR3 DNA: TGTGCCAGCAGTGAAGACAGAACAACCACCGATGAGCAGTTCTTC; CDR3 protein: CASSEDRTTTDEQFF
V gene: TRBV9; clone size: -; D gene: TRBD2; J gene: TRBJ2-4; CDR3 DNA: TGTGCCAGCAGCGTGGGGGAGGGAAAAAACATTCAGTACTTC; CDR3 protein: CASSVGEGKNIQYF
V gene: TRBV6-2/TRBV6-3; clone size: -; D gene: TRBD1; J gene: TRBJ1-1; CDR3 DNA: TGTGCCAGCAGTTCGACAGGGGGTAGGACTGAAGCTTTCTTT; CDR3 protein: CASSSTGGRTEAFF
V gene: TRBV5-6; clone size: -; D gene: -; J gene: TRBJ2-2; CDR3 DNA: TGTGCCAGCACAACCCCAAGTAGACCGACCGGGGAGCTGTTTTTT; CDR3 protein: CASTTPSRPTGELFF
V gene: TRBV2; clone size: -; D gene: -; J gene: TRBJ2-3; CDR3 DNA: TGTGCCAGCAGTGAGGGGGAAGATACGCAGTATTTT; CDR3 protein: CASSEGEDTQYF
V gene: TRBV27; clone size: few; D gene: -; J gene: TRBJ1-1; CDR3 DNA: TGTGCCAGCAGTACGGGGGGTTGGGGACCGAACACTGAAGCTTTCTTT; CDR3 protein: CASSTGGWGPNTEAFF
V gene: TRBV11-2; clone size: -; D gene: TRBD1; J gene: TRBJ2-7; CDR3 DNA: TGTGCCAGCAGCACGACAGGGGGATACGAGCAGTACTTC; CDR3 protein: CASSTTGGYEQYF
V gene: TRBV27; clone size: -; D gene: -; J gene: TRBJ2-7; CDR3 DNA: TGTGCCAGCAGTTTATCGGAAGGGAACGAGCAGTACTTC; CDR3 protein: CASSLSEGNEQYF
V gene: TRBV5-1; clone size: -; D gene: -; J gene: TRBJ1-5; CDR3 DNA: TGCGCCAGCAGCGTCAGAAGCAATCAGCCCCAGCATTTT; CDR3 protein: CASSVRSNQPQHF
V gene: TRBV14; clone size: -; D gene: -; J gene: TRBJ2-3; CDR3 DNA: TGTGCCAGCAGCTCATCTACAGATACGCAGTATTTT; CDR3 protein: CASSSSTDTQYF
V gene: TRBV3-1/TRBV3-2; clone size: -; D gene: TRBD2; J gene: TRBJ2-1; CDR3 DNA: TGTGCCAGCACCCTAGGACTAGCGGGGGGAAATGAGCAGTTCTTC; CDR3 protein: CASTLGLAGGNEQFF
V gene: TRBV28; clone size: -; D gene: -; J gene: TRBJ1-5; CDR3 DNA: TGTGCCAGCGGACGGGTGATAGGCAATCAGCCCCAGCATTTT; CDR3 protein: CASGRVIGNQPQHF
V gene: TRBV5-6; clone size: -; D gene: -; J gene: TRBJ1-2; CDR3 DNA: TGTGCCAGCAGCCAACGGGATTATGGCTACACCTTC; CDR3 protein: CASSQRDYGYTF
V gene: TRBV4-1; clone size: -; D gene: -; J gene: TRBJ2-1; CDR3 DNA: TGCGCCAGCAGCAAAAGCCATCCGACCTACAATGAGCAGTTCTTC; CDR3 protein: CASSKSHPTYNEQFF
V gene: TRBV5-6; clone size: -; D gene: -; J gene: TRBJ1-3; CDR3 DNA: TGTGCCAGCAGCTTAGGACGGAATGGAAACACCATATATTTT; CDR3 protein: CASSLGRNGNTIYF
V gene: TRBV4-3; clone size: -; D gene: TRBD1; J gene: TRBJ1-2; CDR3 DNA: TGCGCCAGCAGCCAAGATGGGACAGGCCCCTCTGGCTACACCTTC; CDR3 protein: CASSQDGTGPSGYTF
V gene: TRBV4-3; clone size: -; D gene: -; J gene: TRBJ2-7; CDR3 DNA: TGCGCCAGCAGCCCAGGGGCGGGGACCGTCTACGAGCAGTACTTC; CDR3 protein: CASSPGAGTVYEQYF
V gene: TRBV11-2; clone size: -; D gene: -; J gene: TRBJ1-6; CDR3 DNA: TGTGCCAGCAGCTTAGTCTTTACCGTAACAGGGAATTCACCCCTCCACTTT; CDR3 protein: CASSLVFTVTGNSPLHF
V gene: TRBV29-1; clone size: -; D gene: TRBD1; J gene: TRBJ1-2; CDR3 DNA: TGCAGCGTAGGGACAGCTCTTAACTATGGCTACACCTTC; CDR3 protein: CSVGTALNYGYTF
V gene: TRBV6-5; clone size: -; D gene: -; J gene: TRBJ1-1; CDR3 DNA: TGTGCCAGCAGAGTCCACAGGGACACTGAAGCTTTCTTT; CDR3 protein: CASRVHRDTEAFF
V gene: TRBV30; clone size: -; D gene: TRBD1; J gene: TRBJ1-4; CDR3 DNA: TGTGCCTGGAGTGTACAGGGGGAAAAACTGTTTTTT; CDR3 protein: CAWSVQGEKLFF
V gene: TRBV27; clone size: -; D gene: -; J gene: TRBJ1-1; CDR3 DNA: TGTGCCAGCAGTCGAGGGGGAGGCACTGAAGCTTTCTTT; CDR3 protein: CASSRGGGTEAFF
V gene: TRBV13; clone size: -; D gene: TRBD1; J gene: TRBJ2-7; CDR3 DNA: TGTGCCAGCGGGGGGACAGGGTTACCCTACGAGCAGTACTTC; CDR3 protein: CASGGTGLPYEQYF